Given below is one T cell receptor beta chain in context. These data belong to a study of blood T cell repertoires in COVID-19. Study-level information: Sites in the United States, Italy and Spain provided acute and convalescent COVID-19 samples. Sources were T cells, B-cell-depleted T cells, or PBMCs; the material itself was cDNA or gDNA.

In the original workflow: How many nucleated cells were present was estimated from reference gene primer amplification. Repertoires were generated with immunoSEQ multiplex PCR, while TCRdb's copy carries only in-frame clones and drops some. V, J and clone size were drawn from that table, and D and trimming were deduced from the DNA. This sample has around 210,000 clones; around 90% occur once, and the top ten carry more than 1.4%. V gave up 5 bases and J gave up 3 bases, with 16 bases separating them. This CDR3 spans 15 amino acids. Germline assignment: CDR1 SEHNR and CDR2 FQNEAQ (reference sequence).

Sequenced input: peripheral blood. The chain carries TRBV7-9 and TRBJ2-5; TRBD2 is a possible D gene (6 bases). This receptor was identified in a man aged 18 to 29 with active or convalescent COVID-19. The CDR3 sequence: CASSPRRDLKETQYF. The CDR3 nucleotides read TGTGCCAGCAGCCCACGCCGGGACTTAAAAGAGACCCAGTACTTC. The complete variable domain, with remaining parts taken from reference TRBV7-9 and TRBJ2-5, reads DTGVSQNPRHKITKRGQNVTFRCDPISEHNRLYWYRQTLGQGPEFLTYFQNEAQLEKSRLLSDRFSAERPKGSFSTLEIQRTEQGDSAMYLCASSPRRDLKETQYFGPGTRLLVL.